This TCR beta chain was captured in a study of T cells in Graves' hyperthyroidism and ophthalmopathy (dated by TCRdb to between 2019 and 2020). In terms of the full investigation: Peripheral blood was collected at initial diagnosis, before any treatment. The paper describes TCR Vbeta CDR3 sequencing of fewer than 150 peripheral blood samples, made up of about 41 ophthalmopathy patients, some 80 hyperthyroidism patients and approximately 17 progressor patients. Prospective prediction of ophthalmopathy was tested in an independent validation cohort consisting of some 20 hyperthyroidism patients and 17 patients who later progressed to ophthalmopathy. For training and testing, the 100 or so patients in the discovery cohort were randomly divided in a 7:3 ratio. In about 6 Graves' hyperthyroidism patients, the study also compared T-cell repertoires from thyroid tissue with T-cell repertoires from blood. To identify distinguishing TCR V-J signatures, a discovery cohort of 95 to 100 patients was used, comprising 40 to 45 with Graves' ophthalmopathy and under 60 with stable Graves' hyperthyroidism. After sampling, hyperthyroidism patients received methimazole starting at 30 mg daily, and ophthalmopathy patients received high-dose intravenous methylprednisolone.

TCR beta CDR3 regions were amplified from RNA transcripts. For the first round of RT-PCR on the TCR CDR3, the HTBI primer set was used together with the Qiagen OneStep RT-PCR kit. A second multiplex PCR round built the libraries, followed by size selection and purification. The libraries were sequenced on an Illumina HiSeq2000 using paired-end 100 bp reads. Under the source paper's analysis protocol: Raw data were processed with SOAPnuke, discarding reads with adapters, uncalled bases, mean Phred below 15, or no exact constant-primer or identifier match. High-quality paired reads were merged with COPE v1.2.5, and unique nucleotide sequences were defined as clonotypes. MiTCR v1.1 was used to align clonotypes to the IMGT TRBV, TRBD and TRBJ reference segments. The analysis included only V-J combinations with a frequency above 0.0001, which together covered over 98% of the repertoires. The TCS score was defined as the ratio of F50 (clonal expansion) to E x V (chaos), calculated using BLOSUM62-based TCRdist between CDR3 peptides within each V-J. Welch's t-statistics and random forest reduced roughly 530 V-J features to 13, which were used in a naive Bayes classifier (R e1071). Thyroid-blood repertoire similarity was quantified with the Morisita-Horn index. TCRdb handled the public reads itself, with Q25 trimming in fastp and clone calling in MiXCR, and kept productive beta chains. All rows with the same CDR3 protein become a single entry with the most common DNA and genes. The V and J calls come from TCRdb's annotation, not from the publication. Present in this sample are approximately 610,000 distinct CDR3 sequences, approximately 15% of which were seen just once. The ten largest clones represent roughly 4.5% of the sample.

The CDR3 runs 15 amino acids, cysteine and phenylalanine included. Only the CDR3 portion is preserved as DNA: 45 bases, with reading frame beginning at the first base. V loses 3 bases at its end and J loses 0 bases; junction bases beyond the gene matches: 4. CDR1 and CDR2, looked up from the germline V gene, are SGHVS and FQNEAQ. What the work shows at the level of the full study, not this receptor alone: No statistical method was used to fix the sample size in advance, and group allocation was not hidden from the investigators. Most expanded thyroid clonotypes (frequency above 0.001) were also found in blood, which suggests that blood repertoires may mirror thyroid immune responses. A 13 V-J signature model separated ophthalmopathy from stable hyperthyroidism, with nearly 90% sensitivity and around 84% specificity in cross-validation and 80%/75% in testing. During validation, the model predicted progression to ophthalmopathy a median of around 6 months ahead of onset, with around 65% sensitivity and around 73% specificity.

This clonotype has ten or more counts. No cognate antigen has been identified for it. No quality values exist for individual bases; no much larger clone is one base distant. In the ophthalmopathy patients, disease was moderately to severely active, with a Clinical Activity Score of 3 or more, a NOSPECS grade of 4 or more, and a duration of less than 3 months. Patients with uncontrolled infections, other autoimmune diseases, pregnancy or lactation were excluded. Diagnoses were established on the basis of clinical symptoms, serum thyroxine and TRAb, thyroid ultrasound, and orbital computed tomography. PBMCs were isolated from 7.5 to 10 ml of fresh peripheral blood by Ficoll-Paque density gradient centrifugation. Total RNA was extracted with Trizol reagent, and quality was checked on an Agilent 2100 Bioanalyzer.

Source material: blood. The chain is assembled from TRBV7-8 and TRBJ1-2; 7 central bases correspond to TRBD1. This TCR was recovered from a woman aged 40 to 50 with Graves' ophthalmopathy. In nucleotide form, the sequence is TGTGCCAGCAGCTTGGGACAGTCGACTAACTATGGCTACACCTTC. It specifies CASSLGQSTNYGYTF.